This TCR beta chain was captured in a study of T cells after yellow fever vaccination. General study findings and limits: Highly abundant clonotypes carried over from the bulk population could end up in FACS-sorted repertoires as contaminants. Most primary-vaccination clones recurred post-booster (around 95% CD4, over 70% CD8).

In making TCR cDNA, 5'RACE template switching added a universal primer site and UMIs to it. Via MiXCR, TCRdb re-called the 5' RACE reads, giving one row per CDR3 protein. The sample lists under 600,000 distinct CDR3 sequences, 13% seen once, with around 15% in the top ten. As regards this clonotype: What it binds is not known.

The sequence was obtained from a man aged 25 to 40 who received the YFV17D yellow fever vaccine. The sequencing used PBMCs, collected on the day of the yellow fever booster vaccination.

The CDR3 reads CAIKPDWTTDTQYF. CDR3 in DNA: TGTGCCATCAAGCCAGATTGGACCACAGATACGCAGTATTTT. The V call is TRBV10-3, the J call TRBJ2-3; D is ambiguous. The CDR3 consists of 14 residues. Germline CDR1 reads ENHRY; CDR2 reads SYGVKD. The V and J ends lost 7 bases and 2 bases respectively, with 13 bases between them.